One sample yielded the 18 T cell receptor beta chains listed below, sequenced in a study of shared T cell receptors in the human thymus. The protocol was immunoSEQ multiplex PCR, while the TCRdb copy is restricted to in-frame clones and leaves out a portion. The sample holds hundreds of thousands of clones, 95% seen once. The sample taken for sequencing was thymocytes. The source of these receptors is a human donor.

The V and J genes are TRBV4-2 and TRBJ2-7; 9 bases are a match to TRBD1. The CDR3 spans 16 residues. Germline V gives CDR1 LGHNA, CDR2 YNFKEQ. The V and J ends lost 1 base and 6 bases, in that order; junction bases with no gene match: 10. The CDR3 DNA sequence: TGTGCCAGCAGCCAAGCCATGGGAACAGGGGGCTGCGAGCAGTACTTC. Residues: CASSQAMGTGGCEQYF.

This rearrangement joins TRBV27 to TRBJ1-2; D is perhaps TRBD1 (6 bases). The CDR3 is 12 residues long. Germline-derived CDR1 and CDR2 are MNHEY and SMNVEV (reference sequence). V was trimmed by 6 bases and J by 8 bases, leaving 13 bases between them. The CDR3 region is CASRPRGRGYTF. DNA for the CDR3: TGTGCCAGCAGACCGAGGGGGAGGGGCTACACCTTC.

This chain connects TRBV5-1 to TRBJ2-1, with 8 bases that match TRBD1. Germline loops: CDR1 SGHRS, CDR2 YFSETQ. The ends lost 0 bases at V and 0 bases at J; junction bases unmatched: 8. This CDR3 has 18 amino acids. The CDR3 coding sequence is TGCGCCAGCAGCTTGGCGGACAGGGATTCCTCCTCCTACAATGAGCAGTTCTTC. Its translation: CASSLADRDSSSYNEQFF.

The V call is TRBV9, the J call TRBJ2-7; 10 bases map to TRBD2. Per germline, CDR1 SGDLS and CDR2 YYNGEE. Losses at the gene ends were 4 bases for V and 7 bases for J; bases not matched to a gene: 14. This CDR3 has 16 amino acids. CDR3 nucleotides: TGTGCCAGCAGCCCCTTAGCGGGAGGACCCTTGGGGGAGCAGTACTTC. Residues: CASSPLAGGPLGEQYF.

The chain employs TRBV28 and TRBJ1-1, with D perhaps matching TRBD1 (6 bases). Trimming shortened V by 6 bases and J by 10 bases, and 18 bases separated the two germline ends. The CDR3 extends over 13 amino acids. The V gene's germline CDR1 is MDHEN and CDR2 SYDVKM. The CDR3 spells CASSPVGGRGAFF. As DNA, the CDR3 is TGTGCCAGCAGCCCCGTAGGGGGGAGGGGAGCTTTCTTT.

J is TRBJ1-2 and V is TRBV19; TRBD1 matches at 12 bases. V lost 3 bases and J lost 6; bases outside the gene matches: 11. The germline V gene encodes CDR1 LNHDA and CDR2 SQIVND (reference sequence). The CDR3 has 17 residues. The CDR3 DNA sequence: TGTGCCAGTAGTATCGAAAACGGGGGACAGGGGGCGGATGGCTACACCTTC. Its protein product is CASSIENGGQGADGYTF. Full variable domain (missing parts from reference TRBV19 and TRBJ1-2): DGGITQSPKYLFRKEGQNVTLSCEQNLNHDAMYWYRQDPGQGLRLIYYSQIVNDFQKGDIAEGYSVSREKKESFPLTVTSAQKNPTAFYLCASSIENGGQGADGYTFGSGTRLTVV.

This rearrangement joins TRBV10-3 to TRBJ1-1; D gene uncertain. Germline V lookup: CDR1 ENHRY, CDR2 SYGVKD. The V and J ends lost 6 bases and 0 bases respectively, with 26 bases between them. The CDR3 is made up of 19 amino acids. The DNA of the CDR3 is TGTGCCATCAGCATACGACACAATAGAACCATCGACATGAACACTGAAGCTTTCTTT. Translating gives CAISIRHNRTIDMNTEAFF.

V is TRBV18 and J is TRBJ2-1; 9 bases map to TRBD1. Germline CDR1 is KGHSH and CDR2 is LQKENI. The J segment lost 4 bases and the V segment lost 4 bases, leaving 8 bases of the junction unmatched. The CDR3 sequence is 16 residues long. The CDR3 loop is CASSRNRDRAYNEQFF. DNA of the CDR3: TGTGCCAGCTCACGGAACCGGGACAGGGCATACAATGAGCAGTTCTTC. The whole variable domain, filled in from reference TRBV18 and TRBJ2-1, reads NAGVMQNPRHLVRRRGQEARLRCSPMKGHSHVYWYRQLPEEGLKFMVYLQKENIIDESGMPKERFSAEFPKEGPSILRIQQVVRGDSAAYFCASSRNRDRAYNEQFFGPGTRLTVL.

J is TRBJ2-7 and V is TRBV19; 7 positions agree with TRBD2. CDR1 is LNHDA, CDR2 SQIVND, per germline (reference sequence). The CDR3 is 17 amino acids. V was clipped by 3 bases and J by 0 bases; unmatched bases: 11. CDR3 nucleotide sequence: TGTGCCAGTAGTATCCTCCCAGCGGGAAGAAACTCCTACGAGCAGTACTTC. It yields the protein CASSILPAGRNSYEQYF. The variable domain in full, with the rest retrieved from reference TRBV19 and TRBJ2-7, is DGGITQSPKYLFRKEGQNVTLSCEQNLNHDAMYWYRQDPGQGLRLIYYSQIVNDFQKGDIAEGYSVSREKKESFPLTVTSAQKNPTAFYLCASSILPAGRNSYEQYFGPGTRLTVT.

This clone showed up just once. V and J are TRBV10-3 and TRBJ2-1, with 10 positions matching TRBD2. This CDR3 comprises 20 residues. The trim removed 3 bases at V and 3 bases at J, leaving 17 bases unmatched. Germline V CDR1 and CDR2: ENHRY, SYGVKD. CDR3 bases: TGTGCCATCAGTGAAAGGGGGGGGCTAATAGCGGGAGGCCTCTACAATGAGCAGTTCTTC. Residues: CAISERGGLIAGGLYNEQFF.

J is TRBJ2-1 and V is TRBV20-1; TRBD1 might be the D (5 bases). CDR1 and CDR2 from the germline V gene are DFQATT and SNEGSKA (reference sequence). This CDR3 has 10 amino acids. Trimming pared 6 bases from V and 10 bases from J, leaving 10 bases between. The CDR3 loop is CSAEQEEQFF. CDR3 DNA: TGCAGTGCCGAACAGGAGGAGCAGTTCTTC.

This chain links TRBV27 with TRBJ2-5, with D possibly being TRBD1 or TRBD2 (6 bases each). Germline V lookup: CDR1 MNHEY, CDR2 SMNVEV (reference sequence). The CDR3 has 17 amino acids. The V end lost 4 bases, the J end lost 5 bases, and 23 bases lay between the germline ends. The CDR3 loop is CASSSPPGGGTGETQYF. As DNA, the CDR3 is TGTGCCAGCAGTTCCCCTCCCGGGGGCGGCACCGGGGAGACCCAGTACTTC.

The chain links TRBV27 to TRBJ1-5, with TRBD1 matching 7 bases. The V segment lost 0 bases and the J segment 4 bases; nucleotides outside the gene matches: 6. The length of the CDR3 is 16 residues. CDR1 and CDR2 (germline): MNHEY, SMNVEV (reference sequence). The CDR3: CASSLSGRGANQPQHF. As DNA, the CDR3 is TGTGCCAGCAGTTTATCGGGCAGGGGGGCTAATCAGCCCCAGCATTTT.

The genes are TRBV5-6 and TRBJ2-1; possibly TRBD2 for D (6 bases). CDR1 and CDR2 (germline): SGHDT, YYEEEE. CDR3 size: 17 residues. V lost 4 bases to trimming and J lost 3 bases, with 20 bases between them. CDR3 residues: CASSPIAERNLYNEQFF. In DNA form, the CDR3 reads TGTGCCAGCAGCCCCATAGCGGAACGTAATCTCTACAATGAGCAGTTCTTC. The variable domain in full, with the rest retrieved from reference TRBV5-6 and TRBJ2-1, is DAGVTQSPTHLIKTRGQQVTLRCSPKSGHDTVSWYQQALGQGPQFIFQYYEEEERQRGNFPDRFSGHQFPNYSSELNVNALLLGDSALYLCASSPIAERNLYNEQFFGPGTRLTVL.

The V gene is TRBV5-6, the J gene TRBJ2-3; D might be TRBD2 (6 bases). V lost 4 bases and J 10 bases, leaving 25 bases between the germline ends. The CDR3 contains 16 residues. Germline CDR1 and CDR2: SGHDT and YYEEEE. The CDR3 region is CASSPTRDCYGYAQYF. CDR3 in DNA: TGTGCCAGCAGCCCTACCCGGGACTGCTACGGATATGCGCAGTATTTT.

The sample holds one count of this clone. This sequence joins TRBV10-3 and TRBJ2-3; perhaps TRBD2 as D (5 bases). CDR1 and CDR2 (germline): ENHRY, SYGVKD. V lost 3 bases and J lost 0, with 16 bases in between. The CDR3 totals 17 residues. In nucleotides, the CDR3 is TGTGCCATCAGTGATTCATCAAGCGGTTCCAGCACAGATACGCAGTATTTT. This codes for CAISDSSSGSSTDTQYF.

The chain carries TRBV30 and TRBJ2-7; 8 bases are a match to TRBD2. The CDR3 is made up of 15 amino acids. The V segment lost 0 bases and the J segment 4 bases; nucleotides outside the gene matches: 8. Germline assignment: CDR1 GTSNPN and CDR2 SVGIG (reference sequence). The CDR3 region is CAWSVRASGRYEQYF. As DNA, the CDR3 is TGTGCCTGGAGTGTTAGGGCTAGCGGGCGGTACGAGCAGTACTTC.

The chain is built from TRBV7-6 and TRBJ2-5; tentative D call: TRBD2 (6 bases). Looked up from germline, CDR1 is SGHVS and CDR2 is FNYEAQ. This CDR3 region has 14 residues. Trimming took off 4 bases at V and 5 bases at J, with 14 bases between the two ends. The CDR3 DNA reads TGTGCCAGCAGCTGGGAGGCTAGGCTGGAGACCCAGTACTTC. Protein product: CASSWEARLETQYF.